Sequencing of this T cell receptor (beta chain) was carried out in a study of blood T cell repertoires in COVID-19. Study background: PBMCs, B-cell-depleted T cells, or T cells were the source of the cDNA or gDNA that made up the material.

How the authors handled the data: By means of reference gene primer amplification, nucleated cell counts were estimated. The table came from immunoSEQ multiplex PCR; TCRdb's copy has only in-frame clones and leaves some out. V and J calls plus clone size are reproduced from that table; the DNA served to infer D and trimming. The table records about 320,000 clones, around 82% of them present only once. The V end was cut by 0 bases, the J end by 1 base, with 15 bases between. CDR1 and CDR2 from the germline V gene are PRHDT and FYEKMQ (reference sequence). This CDR3 comprises 17 residues. The clonotype was recovered from a woman aged 50 to 60 with acute or convalescent COVID-19. The chain links TRBV13 to TRBJ2-5, with TRBD2 as a possible D gene (7 bases). Sequenced input: peripheral blood. The CDR3 here is CASSLGLAGALQETQYF. The CDR3 DNA reads TGTGCCAGCAGCTTAGGCCTGGCGGGGGCCCTCCAAGAGACCCAGTACTTC.